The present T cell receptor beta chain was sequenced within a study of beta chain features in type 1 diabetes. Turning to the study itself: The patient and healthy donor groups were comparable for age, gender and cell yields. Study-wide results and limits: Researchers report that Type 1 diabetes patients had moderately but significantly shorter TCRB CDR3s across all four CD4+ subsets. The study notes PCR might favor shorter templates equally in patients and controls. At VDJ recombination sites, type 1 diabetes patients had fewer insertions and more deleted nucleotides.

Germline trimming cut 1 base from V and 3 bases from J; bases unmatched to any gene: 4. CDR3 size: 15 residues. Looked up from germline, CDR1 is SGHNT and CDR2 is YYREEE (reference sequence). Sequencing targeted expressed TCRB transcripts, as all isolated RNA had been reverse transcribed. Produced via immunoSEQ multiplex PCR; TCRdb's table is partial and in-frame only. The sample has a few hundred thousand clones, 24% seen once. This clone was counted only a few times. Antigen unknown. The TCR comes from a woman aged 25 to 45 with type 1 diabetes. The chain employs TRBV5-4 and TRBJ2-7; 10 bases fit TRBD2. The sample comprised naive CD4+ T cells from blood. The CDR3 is CASSLYLAGVYEQYF. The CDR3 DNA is TGTGCCAGCAGCTTGTACCTAGCGGGAGTCTACGAGCAGTACTTC.